These 28 T cell receptor beta chains were all obtained from the same sample, sequenced in a study of T cells after somatic rescue of genetic block. Some clones are missing from TCRdb's copy, which holds only in-frame ones; the method was immunoSEQ multiplex PCR. The sample shows fewer than 150,000 clones, approximately 90% of them seen only once. Sample: peripheral blood mononuclear cells (PBMCs). These receptor sequences come from a woman aged 18-29 years.

The V gene is TRBV4-3, the J gene TRBJ2-3, with D possibly matching TRBD1 (6 bases). Germline-derived CDR1 and CDR2 are LGHNA and YSLEER. The CDR3 extends over 16 amino acids. V dropped 3 bases and J dropped 0 bases, with 13 bases sitting between them. Here the CDR3 reads CASSHTGTPSTDTQYF. DNA of the CDR3: TGCGCCAGCAGCCACACCGGGACACCTAGCACAGATACGCAGTATTTT.

The J gene is TRBJ2-2, the V gene TRBV9; D possibly corresponds to TRBD2 (7 bases). The germline V gene encodes CDR1 SGDLS and CDR2 YYNGEE. The CDR3 extends over 14 amino acids. The V end lost 2 bases, the J end lost 7 bases, and 12 bases lay between the germline ends. CDR3 protein: CASSVRGAGGELFF. The DNA for the CDR3 is TGTGCCAGCAGCGTCCGGGGGGCTGGCGGGGAGCTGTTTTTT.

The chain is built from TRBV27 and TRBJ2-2; D is possibly TRBD1 or TRBD2 (6 bases each). The CDR3 totals 16 residues. The germline V gene has CDR1 MNHEY and CDR2 SMNVEV (reference sequence). Trimming left V 1 base short and J 2 bases short, with 11 bases between. The CDR3 loop reads CASSLWPGANTGELFF. CDR3 sequence (DNA): TGTGCCAGCAGTTTATGGCCGGGGGCAAACACCGGGGAGCTGTTTTTT.

The rearrangement uses TRBV19 and TRBJ2-7; 10 nucleotides agree with TRBD1. The CDR3 covers 13 residues. J was trimmed by 3 bases and V by 9 bases; bases with no gene match: 5. CDR1 LNHDA and CDR2 SQIVND come from the germline V gene (reference sequence). Written as DNA, the CDR3 is TGTGCCAGCGGGACAGGGGACTTCTACGAGCAGTACTTC. Protein sequence: CASGTGDFYEQYF.

The chain has TRBV7-8 and TRBJ1-2; D gene uncertain. Germline assignment: CDR1 SGHVS and CDR2 FQNEAQ. V was clipped by 5 bases and J by 3 bases, with 16 bases between them. This CDR3 is built from 15 residues. The CDR3 protein is CASSLLAGSDYGYTF. The CDR3 DNA reads as TGTGCCAGCAGCCTCCTCGCGGGATCCGACTATGGCTACACCTTC. The complete variable domain, with remaining parts taken from reference TRBV7-8 and TRBJ1-2, reads GAGVSQSPRYKVAKRGQDVALRCDPISGHVSLFWYQQALGQGPEFLTYFQNEAQLDKSGLPSDRFFAERPEGSVSTLKIQRTQQEDSAVYLCASSLLAGSDYGYTFGSGTRLTVV.

This clone occurred once. The chain has TRBV4-2 and TRBJ1-4; 8 nucleotides match TRBD1. From germline, CDR1 is LGHNA and CDR2 YNFKEQ. The CDR3 is 12 amino acids. With 1 base clipped from V and 12 bases from J, the junction kept 1 base outside the gene matches. CDR3 region: CASSQGTGQLFF. CDR3 nucleotide sequence: TGTGCCAGCAGCCAAGGGACAGGGCAACTGTTTTTT.

The V call is TRBV28, the J call TRBJ1-1; the D is unclear. The germline V and J ends were trimmed by 5 bases and 0 bases, with 19 bases remaining between them. The CDR3 contains 17 residues. Germline V gene sequence: CDR1 MDHEN, CDR2 SYDVKM. Here the CDR3 DNA reads TGTGCCAGCAGTACTAAGAACCTTGGACGGTTGAACACTGAAGCTTTCTTT. The encoded protein is CASSTKNLGRLNTEAFF.

The V gene is TRBV11-3, the J gene TRBJ1-2; no clear D gene. Trimming pared 3 bases from V and 7 bases from J, leaving 15 bases between. The CDR3 spans 14 residues. Germline V CDR1 and CDR2: SGHNT, YENEEA. The CDR3 DNA reads TGTGCCAGCAGCTTCTTAGGGCAGTCGAGTGGCTACACCTTC. The encoded protein is CASSFLGQSSGYTF.

This chain connects TRBV7-3 to TRBJ2-2; D possibly uses TRBD1 or TRBD2 (5 bases each). The CDR3 sequence is 12 residues long. Germline V CDR1 and CDR2: SGHTA, FQGTGA. Trimming shortened V by 8 bases and J by 1 base, and 5 bases separated the two germline ends. The CDR3 sequence: CASGGNTGELFF. The CDR3 nucleotides read TGTGCCAGCGGGGGGAACACCGGGGAGCTGTTTTTT.

The chain is built from TRBV7-9 and TRBJ2-7; 9 nucleotides agree with TRBD1. Germline CDR1 SEHNR, CDR2 FQNEAQ (reference sequence). The CDR3 is 13 amino acids. Trimming removed 5 bases from V and 3 bases from J; junction bases left unmatched: 2. The CDR3 loop reads CASSLTGGYEQYF. CDR3 coding DNA: TGTGCCAGCAGCCTGACAGGGGGCTACGAGCAGTACTTC. The variable domain in full, with the rest retrieved from reference TRBV7-9 and TRBJ2-7, is DTGVSQNPRHKITKRGQNVTFRCDPISEHNRLYWYRQTLGQGPEFLTYFQNEAQLEKSRLLSDRFSAERPKGSFSTLEIQRTEQGDSAMYLCASSLTGGYEQYFGPGTRLTVT.

CDR3 DNA: TGCGCCAGCAGCTTGGACGGAAACTATGGCTACACCTTC. Amino acids: CASSLDGNYGYTF. This chain connects TRBV5-1 to TRBJ1-2; D is unclear. V lost 0 bases and J lost 2, with 5 bases in between. From germline, CDR1 is SGHRS and CDR2 YFSETQ. This CDR3 has 13 amino acids.

The rearrangement links TRBV7-2 to TRBJ1-6; D uncertain. Trimming removed 8 bases from V and 7 bases from J, with 15 bases in between. The CDR3 totals 14 residues. Per the germline V gene, CDR1 is SGHTA and CDR2 is FQGNSA. Here the CDR3 reads CASRYWERNSPLHF. The CDR3 DNA follows: TGTGCCAGCCGATATTGGGAGAGGAATTCACCCCTCCACTTT.

The chain joins TRBV15 to TRBJ1-1, with 7 bases matching TRBD1. Germline values: CDR1 LNHNV, CDR2 YYDKDF (reference sequence). Unmatched junction bases numbered 3, after V lost 3 bases and J lost 5 bases. The CDR3 extends over 13 amino acids. The CDR3 DNA reads TGTGCCACCAGCAGCAGGGGGGGGACTGAAGCTTTCTTT. Translated, it gives CATSSRGGTEAFF.

The chain employs TRBV5-6 and TRBJ2-3, with D possibly being TRBD2 (5 bases). The germline gives CDR1 SGHDT, CDR2 YYEEEE. The V end was cut by 2 bases, the J end by 2 bases, with 9 bases between. CDR3 length: 14 residues. This CDR3 is CASSFWRNTDTQYF. The CDR3 bases are TGTGCCAGCAGCTTTTGGAGGAACACAGATACGCAGTATTTT.

The gene calls are TRBV20-1 and TRBJ1-1, with D perhaps TRBD1 (5 bases). The CDR3 loop spans 11 amino acids. CDR1 and CDR2 (germline): DFQATT, SNEGSKA (reference sequence). V was shortened by 3 bases and J by 6 bases, with 8 bases between the two germline ends. Written as DNA, the CDR3 is TGCAGTGCTAGGTCAGGGCCTGAAGCTTTCTTT. Encoded protein: CSARSGPEAFF.

The chain carries TRBV7-3 and TRBJ1-2; D not resolved. This CDR3 spans 14 amino acids. V shed 2 bases and J shed 6 bases, with 13 bases lying between them. Germline lookup yields CDR1 SGHTA and CDR2 FQGTGA. The chain's CDR3 is CASSLYPWQNGYTF. The CDR3 region has the DNA TGTGCCAGCAGCTTATATCCTTGGCAAAATGGCTACACCTTC.

The genes are TRBV5-1 and TRBJ2-2, with TRBD1 identical over 7 bases. Germline CDR1 and CDR2: SGHRS and YFSETQ. Unmatched junction bases numbered 6, after V lost 4 bases and J lost 3 bases. This CDR3 contains 15 residues. The CDR3: CASSLDRVDTGELFF. CDR3 nucleotide sequence: TGCGCCAGCAGCCTAGACAGGGTCGACACCGGGGAGCTGTTTTTT.

This clone was seen a few times. The rearrangement uses TRBV29-1 and TRBJ1-1; no firm D call. V was clipped by 5 bases and J by 7 bases, with 11 bases between them. Germline V gene lookup returns CDR1 SQVTM and CDR2 ANQGSEA. This CDR3 contains 11 residues. CDR3 sequence reads: CSVYGGSEAFF. DNA for the CDR3: TGCAGCGTTTACGGTGGGAGTGAAGCTTTCTTT.

The rearrangement joins TRBV6-1 to TRBJ2-7, with TRBD1 identical over 7 bases. Trimming at V came to 11 bases and at J to 1 base, leaving 5 bases not matched to a gene. Germline-derived CDR1 and CDR2 are MNHNS and SASEGT. CDR3 length equals 12 residues. CDR3 nucleotide sequence: TGTGCCTCCCACAGGGGATCCTACGAGCAGTACTTC. This translates into CASHRGSYEQYF.

V gene TRBV9 combines with J gene TRBJ1-6, with 9 bases aligning to TRBD1. V was pared by 3 bases and J by 11 bases, with 3 bases of the junction left unmatched. This CDR3 is 13 amino acids long. CDR1 SGDLS and CDR2 YYNGEE come from the germline V gene. The CDR3 loop is CASSGGQGPPLHF. CDR3 bases: TGTGCCAGCAGCGGGGGACAGGGCCCACCCCTCCACTTT. Supplemented by reference TRBV9 and TRBJ1-6, the full variable domain reads DSGVTQTPKHLITATGQRVTLRCSPRSGDLSVYWYQQSLDQGLQFLIQYYNGEERAKGNILERFSAQQFPDLHSELNLSSLELGDSALYFCASSGGQGPPLHFGNGTRLTVT.

This clone was recorded once. The chain joins TRBV4-3 to TRBJ2-7; D might be TRBD2 (5 bases). Germline V gives CDR1 LGHNA, CDR2 YSLEER. The V end lost 1 base, the J end lost 0 bases, and 13 bases lay between the germline ends. The CDR3 runs to 16 residues. CDR3 sequence: CASSQGSGPSSYEQYF. Written as DNA, the CDR3 is TGCGCCAGCAGCCAAGGAAGCGGCCCCAGCTCCTACGAGCAGTACTTC.

This clone was observed a few times. The V gene is TRBV11-3, the J gene TRBJ1-2; possibly TRBD1 for D (6 bases). The CDR3 is made up of 14 amino acids. The V gene lost 5 bases and the J gene lost 8 bases, with 18 bases spanning the gap. Germline V gives CDR1 SGHNT, CDR2 YENEEA. CDR3 sequence (DNA): TGTGCCAGCAGCCTTAATGGGGGCAGTCGGGGCTACACCTTC. Amino acids: CASSLNGGSRGYTF.

The chain joins TRBV5-1 to TRBJ2-7, with TRBD2 identical over 7 bases. Germline-derived CDR1 and CDR2 are SGHRS and YFSETQ. This CDR3 comprises 15 residues. Losses at the gene ends were 2 bases for V and 5 bases for J; bases not matched to a gene: 10. CDR3 amino acids: CASSFSPAGKNEQYF. The DNA of the CDR3 is TGCGCCAGCAGCTTCAGTCCAGCGGGGAAGAACGAGCAGTACTTC.

The chain employs TRBV11-2 and TRBJ1-1; no clear D. The CDR3 spans 11 residues. Trimming removed 5 bases from V and 2 bases from J, with 3 bases in between. CDR1 SGHAT and CDR2 FQNNGV come from the germline V gene. As DNA, the CDR3 is TGTGCCAGCAGCCGCAACACTGAAGCTTTCTTT. Translated: CASSRNTEAFF.

The genes are TRBV5-1 and TRBJ1-2, with D uncertain. Trimming pared 7 bases from V and 2 bases from J, leaving 27 bases between. From germline, CDR1 is SGHRS and CDR2 YFSETQ. The CDR3 runs 18 residues. The CDR3 sequence is CASGDAPRSTLRNYGYTF. CDR3 bases: TGCGCCAGCGGAGACGCCCCCCGATCGACCCTTAGGAACTATGGCTACACCTTC.

This chain links TRBV4-2 with TRBJ2-3; D tentatively reads TRBD1 or TRBD2 (7 bases each). Trimming stripped 1 base from V and 1 base from J, with 15 bases between. CDR3 length: 17 amino acids. CDR1 is LGHNA and CDR2 is YNFKEQ in the germline V gene. CDR3 DNA sequence: TGTGCCAGCAGCCAAGGGGTGGGAGGGGGCGGCACAGATACGCAGTATTTT. It yields the protein CASSQGVGGGGTDTQYF.

The J gene is TRBJ2-7, the V gene TRBV27; 9 positions agree with TRBD1. The CDR3 has 15 amino acids. CDR1 and CDR2 (germline): MNHEY, SMNVEV (reference sequence). With V trimmed by 3 bases and J by 4 bases, 7 bases remained unmatched. The CDR3 DNA follows: TGTGCCAGCAGTTTGGGGACAGGGTCTGGTTACGAGCAGTACTTC. It encodes CASSLGTGSGYEQYF.

This clone was found once. The chain's CDR3 is CASSLVGGSGNTIYF. In DNA, the CDR3 is TGCGCCAGCAGCTTGGTAGGGGGCTCTGGAAACACCATATATTTT. The chain links TRBV5-1 to TRBJ1-3; perhaps TRBD1 as D (6 bases). The germline V and J ends were trimmed by 0 bases and 0 bases, with 7 bases remaining between them. The CDR3 is made up of 15 amino acids. Germline CDR1 is SGHRS and CDR2 is YFSETQ.